A single TCR beta chain is shown here with its context. This receptor's antigen is unknown. No qualities accompany the bases; no much larger clone lies one base away. Taken from cysteine to phenylalanine, the CDR3 has 15 residues. Of all the DNA, just the CDR3 is kept, 45 bases in frame from base 1. CDR1 and CDR2 are drawn from the germline V gene (reference sequence): SGHNT, YYREEE. V is reduced by 3 bases and J by 2 bases, leaving a spacing of 14 bases between them. Libraries were constructed by the immunoSEQ multiplex PCR assay. The published analysis was carried out like this. A statistical classification framework was developed to diagnose cytomegalovirus status using the catalog of TCR beta chain sequences. The table was pulled from immuneACCESS by TCRdb, which kept in-frame rearrangements only. Such tables lose some clones; where checked, under half of the loss comes from unresolved V genes, and the rest has no known cause. From that table come the V and J calls and clone size; the DNA was used to work out D and trimming. The sample profile shows roughly 120,000 clones; approximately 89% of them were found once. About 1.8% of the sample comes from the top ten.

This sample stems from a study of cytomegalovirus exposure and HLA in healthy donors (dated by TCRdb to between 2016 and 2019). Study-wide context: According to a later analysis, one platform produced both the 100 to 150 validation repertoires and the 666 repertoires of the first cohort. The study was designed to test whether signatures of past pathogen exposure could be identified by cataloging public T cell receptors. A separate validation cohort of about 110 different subjects was used in addition to the approximately 640-subject first cohort. To predict cytomegalovirus infection status, the study combined high-throughput TCR immunosequencing, statistical association of individual TCRs with disease status, and machine learning.

The donors were included in the validation cohort of approximately 130 subjects, a group kept apart from the approximately 690-subject first cohort. Overall study outcomes, separate from this receptor: While some public TCRs were present in many individuals, most TCR sequences turned up only very rarely across donors. Subsequent analysis determined that TCRs grouped into clusters in the first cohort also showed a tendency toward co-occurrence across the 90 to 150 validation repertoires, and 90% to 95% of cluster scores exceeded 0. The classifier was reported to diagnose cytomegalovirus status with high specificity and sensitivity in both the original and validation cohorts. The validation cohort had no HLA typing available for a later analysis, so co-occurrence within that cohort was assessed over all 120 or so repertoires. It was suggested by the authors that the approach could potentially be generalized to other disease states and immunological phenotypes. In vitro tests confirmed that a few of the cytomegalovirus-associated TCR beta chains recognize cytomegalovirus antigens. A total of roughly 160 TCR beta chains were listed by the study as associated with cytomegalovirus.

This receptor was taken from a man aged 18 to 30 in good health and CMV-seronegative. The rearranged chain carries TRBV5-4 and TRBJ2-5; TRBD2 might be the D gene, on 5 matching bases. The specimen was PBMCs. The CDR3 protein is CASSSPGSLQETQYF. DNA sequence: TGTGCCAGCAGCTCGCCGGGGTCCCTACAAGAGACCCAGTACTTC.